This entry features one TCR beta chain sequence. The target antigen is unknown. Some clones are missing from TCRdb's copy, which holds only in-frame ones; the method was immunoSEQ multiplex PCR. This sample yields 100,000 or so clones, of which roughly 96% are seen a single time; around 2.9% belongs to the top ten. The sample belongs to a study of T cells in pancreatic ductal adenocarcinoma. Selected pancreatic ductal adenocarcinoma patients had undergone surgery without neoadjuvant therapy. Findings of the study overall: No significant tumor-blood clonality difference; means were about 0.11 and 0.078. Tumor samples had fewer productive templates and about 8-fold fewer unique clonotypes than blood.

Trimming removed 7 bases from V and 4 bases from J; junction bases left unmatched: 4. This CDR3 has 13 amino acids. The V gene's germline CDR1 is SQVTM and CDR2 ANQGSEA. This clonotype was sampled from a human donor with pancreatic ductal adenocarcinoma. The V call is TRBV29-1, the J call TRBJ2-1; 10 bases map to TRBD2. Input material: PBMCs. The CDR3 loop is CSARTSGYNEQFF. The CDR3 coding sequence is TGCAGCGCCAGGACTAGCGGATACAATGAGCAGTTCTTC.